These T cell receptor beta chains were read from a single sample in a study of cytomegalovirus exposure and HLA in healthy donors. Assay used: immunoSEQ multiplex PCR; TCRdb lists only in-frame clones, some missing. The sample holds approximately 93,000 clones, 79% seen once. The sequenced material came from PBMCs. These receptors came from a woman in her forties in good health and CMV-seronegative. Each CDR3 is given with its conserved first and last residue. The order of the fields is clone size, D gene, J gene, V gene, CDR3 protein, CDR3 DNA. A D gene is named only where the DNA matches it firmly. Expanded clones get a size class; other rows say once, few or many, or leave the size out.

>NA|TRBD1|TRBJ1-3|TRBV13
CASSLGPTGSGNTIYF
TGTGCCAGCAGCTTAGGCCCGACAGGGTCTGGAAACACCATATATTTT
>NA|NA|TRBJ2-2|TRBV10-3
CAISAWKGGNTGELFF
TGTGCCATCAGTGCGTGGAAAGGGGGGAACACCGGGGAGCTGTTTTTT
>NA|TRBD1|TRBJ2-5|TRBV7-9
CASSPPGTEKETQYF
TGTGCCAGCAGCCCTCCCGGGACAGAGAAAGAGACCCAGTACTTC
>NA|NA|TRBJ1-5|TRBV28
CASSLFGEGMSPQHF
TGTGCCAGCAGTTTATTTGGCGAGGGAATGAGCCCCCAGCATTTT
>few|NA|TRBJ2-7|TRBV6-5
CASSYLTEPYEQYF
TGTGCCAGCAGTTACCTTACGGAGCCCTACGAGCAGTACTTC
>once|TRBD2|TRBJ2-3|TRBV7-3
CASSLSPSGDTQYF
TGTGCCAGCAGCTTAAGTCCTAGCGGAGATACGCAGTATTTT
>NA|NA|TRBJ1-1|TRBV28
CASSFAGANTEAFF
TGTGCCAGCAGTTTTGCAGGGGCGAACACTGAAGCTTTCTTT
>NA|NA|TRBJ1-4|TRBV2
CASTRAANEKLFF
TGTGCCAGCACGAGGGCGGCGAATGAAAAACTGTTTTTT
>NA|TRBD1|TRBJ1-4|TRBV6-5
CASRPTGLNEKLFF
TGTGCCAGCAGGCCGACAGGGCTTAATGAAAAACTGTTTTTT
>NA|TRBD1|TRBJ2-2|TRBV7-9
CASSTGQTNTGELFF
TGTGCCAGCAGCACGGGACAGACCAACACCGGGGAGCTGTTTTTT
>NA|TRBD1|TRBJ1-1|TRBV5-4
CASSLLGTGMNTEAFF
TGTGCCAGCAGCCTTCTCGGGACAGGGATGAACACTGAAGCTTTCTTT
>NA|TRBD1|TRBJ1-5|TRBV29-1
CSVEDRGTAYFGNQPQHF
TGCAGCGTTGAAGATAGGGGGACAGCTTATTTTGGCAATCAGCCCCAGCATTTT
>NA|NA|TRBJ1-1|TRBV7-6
CASSTVGMGAEAFF
TGTGCCAGCAGCACAGTGGGGATGGGAGCTGAAGCTTTCTTT
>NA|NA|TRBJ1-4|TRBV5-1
CASSSDSLNEKLFF
TGCGCCAGCAGCTCTGACAGCCTTAATGAAAAACTGTTTTTT
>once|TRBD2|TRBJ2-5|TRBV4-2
CASSTGTSGPQETQYF
TGTGCCAGCAGCACAGGGACTAGCGGCCCGCAAGAGACCCAGTACTTC
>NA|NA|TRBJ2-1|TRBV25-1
CASSDVAGWNEQFF
TGTGCCAGCAGTGATGTGGCAGGGTGGAATGAGCAGTTCTTC
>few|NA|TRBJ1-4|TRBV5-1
CASSYQGPANEKLFF
TGCGCCAGCAGCTACCAGGGTCCGGCTAATGAAAAACTGTTTTTT
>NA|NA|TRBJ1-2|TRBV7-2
CASSFILGDGYTF
TGTGCCAGCAGCTTTATTCTGGGCGATGGCTACACCTTC
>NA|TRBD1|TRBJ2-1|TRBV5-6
CASSLRTGSPFF
TGTGCCAGCAGCCTGCGGACAGGTTCGCCGTTCTTC
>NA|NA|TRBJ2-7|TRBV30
CAWSEPSSYEQYF
TGTGCCTGGAGTGAACCGAGCTCCTACGAGCAGTACTTC
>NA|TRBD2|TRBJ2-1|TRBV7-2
CASSWTSGGAGEQFF
TGTGCCAGCAGCTGGACTAGCGGGGGGGCGGGTGAGCAGTTCTTC
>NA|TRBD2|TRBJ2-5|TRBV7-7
CASSLKGTSGETQYF
TGTGCCAGCAGCTTAAAAGGGACTAGTGGTGAGACCCAGTACTTC
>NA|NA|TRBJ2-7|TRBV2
CASKDIPYSYEQYF
TGTGCCAGCAAGGACATTCCTTACTCCTACGAGCAGTACTTC
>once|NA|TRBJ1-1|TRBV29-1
CSASLAHPEAFF
TGCAGCGCTAGCCTCGCTCACCCTGAAGCTTTCTTT
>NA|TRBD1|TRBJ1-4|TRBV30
CAWSAQGYKLFF
TGTGCCTGGAGTGCACAGGGGTATAAACTGTTTTTT
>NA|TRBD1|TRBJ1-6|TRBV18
CASSQGTGDNSPLHF
TGTGCCAGCTCACAAGGGACAGGGGATAATTCACCCCTCCACTTT
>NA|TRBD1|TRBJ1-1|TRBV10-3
CAIRTGGTEAFF
TGTGCCATCCGGACAGGGGGAACTGAAGCTTTCTTT
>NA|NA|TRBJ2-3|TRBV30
CAWSVWGADTQYF
TGTGCCTGGAGTGTGTGGGGGGCAGATACGCAGTATTTT
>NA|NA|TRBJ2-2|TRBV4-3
CASSQTGQNTGELFF
TGCGCCAGCAGCCAGACGGGACAAAACACCGGGGAGCTGTTTTTT
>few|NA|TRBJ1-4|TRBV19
CASSVDRPTNEKLFF
TGTGCCAGTAGTGTCGACAGGCCTACTAATGAAAAACTGTTTTTT
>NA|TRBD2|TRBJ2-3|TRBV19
CASKSGGVPDTQYF
TGTGCCAGTAAGAGCGGGGGGGTGCCAGATACGCAGTATTTT
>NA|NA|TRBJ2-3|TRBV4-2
CASSPLISGFTDTQYF
TGTGCCAGCAGCCCCCTTATCAGCGGCTTCACAGATACGCAGTATTTT
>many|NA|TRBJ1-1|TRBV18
CASSPRGMNTEAFF
TGTGCCAGCTCACCGCGAGGGATGAACACTGAAGCTTTCTTT
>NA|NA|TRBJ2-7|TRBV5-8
CASSLVQLVREQYF
TGTGCCAGCAGCTTGGTCCAATTGGTGAGGGAGCAGTACTTC
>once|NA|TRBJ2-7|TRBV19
CASSLSSEQYF
TGTGCCAGTAGTCTTAGTTCCGAGCAGTACTTC
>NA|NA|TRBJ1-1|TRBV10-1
CASGGRLNTEAFF
TGCGCCAGCGGGGGCAGGCTGAACACTGAAGCTTTCTTT
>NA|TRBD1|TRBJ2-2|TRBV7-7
CASSPGTGGILTGELFF
TGTGCTAGCAGCCCAGGGACAGGGGGCATCTTGACCGGGGAGCTGTTTTTT